One sample yielded the 29 T cell receptor beta chains listed below, sequenced in a study of blood T cell repertoires in COVID-19. TCRdb keeps only in-frame clones here, not all; method: immunoSEQ multiplex PCR. The sample has fewer than 300,000 clones, about nine tenths seen once. Source material: PBMCs or T cells enriched from blood (not recorded which). Receptors were obtained from a woman aged 25 to 45 who had recovered from COVID-19.

This chain connects TRBV27 to TRBJ2-2, with 9 bases lining up with TRBD1. CDR3 length equals 15 residues. The germline V gene encodes CDR1 MNHEY and CDR2 SMNVEV (reference sequence). V dropped 4 bases and J dropped 5; count of bases not matched to a gene: 5. CDR3 nucleotide sequence: TGTGCCAGCAGTTGGGACAGGGAAAGAACCGGGGAGCTGTTTTTT. Protein sequence: CASSWDRERTGELFF.

The rearrangement joins TRBV6-5 to TRBJ2-7, with D perhaps matching TRBD2 (6 bases). The V gene's germline CDR1 is MNHEY and CDR2 SVGAGI. This CDR3 has 13 amino acids. V dropped 4 bases and J dropped 3 bases, with 10 bases sitting between them. CDR3 protein: CASSSGLYYEQYF. CDR3 nucleotides: TGTGCCAGCAGTTCGGGACTGTACTACGAGCAGTACTTC.

The genes are TRBV6-1 and TRBJ1-5; TRBD1 is a possible D gene (6 bases). CDR3 size: 16 residues. Per germline, CDR1 MNHNS and CDR2 SASEGT. Trimming pared 3 bases from V and 6 bases from J, leaving 18 bases between. The CDR3 nucleotides read TGTGCCAGCAGTGAGGGGGGGGCGAGGGCCAGTCAGCCCCAGCATTTT. Translated: CASSEGGARASQPQHF.

The chain is built from TRBV6-1 and TRBJ1-2, with 8 positions matching TRBD1. Germline loops: CDR1 MNHNS, CDR2 SASEGT. V dropped 3 bases and J dropped 8; count of bases not matched to a gene: 5. This CDR3 spans 13 amino acids. In DNA form, the CDR3 reads TGTGCCAGCAGTGATTCGGACAGGGCGGGCTACACCTTC. It specifies CASSDSDRAGYTF.

The gene calls are TRBV19 and TRBJ2-1; tentatively, D is TRBD2 (6 bases). Germline CDR1 and CDR2: LNHDA and SQIVND (reference sequence). Between the trimmed V and J ends, which lost 6 bases and 6 bases, there was a span of 12 bases. The CDR3 has 13 residues. The CDR3 reads CASRDGSFNEQFF. The CDR3 DNA sequence: TGTGCCAGTAGGGACGGGAGCTTCAATGAGCAGTTCTTC.

The chain recombines TRBV6-6 with TRBJ2-1; TRBD2 aligns across 9 bases. This CDR3 is built from 18 residues. V dropped 5 bases and J dropped 8; count of bases not matched to a gene: 19. Germline V gene sequence: CDR1 MNHNY, CDR2 SVGAGI (reference sequence). CDR3 amino acids: CASSPSGRSQLRIYEQFF. The CDR3 DNA reads as TGTGCCAGCAGTCCAAGCGGGAGGTCCCAGTTACGGATCTATGAGCAGTTCTTC.

V usage is TRBV18 and J usage is TRBJ2-1; maybe TRBD2 (5 bases). Deletions cut 3 bases from V and 7 bases from J, with 19 bases between. This CDR3 spans 16 amino acids. Germline V gene data show CDR1 as KGHSH and CDR2 as LQKENI. The CDR3 sequence: CASSPSASRKENEQFF. The CDR3 nucleotides read TGTGCCAGCTCACCTTCGGCTAGCCGCAAGGAGAATGAGCAGTTCTTC.

This rearrangement joins TRBV4-1 to TRBJ1-2, with TRBD1 matching 7 bases. The V gene end was trimmed by 1 base and the J gene end by 14 bases; junction bases not matched to a gene: 16. Germline V gene data show CDR1 as MGHRA and CDR2 as YSYEKL. This CDR3 has 15 residues. CDR3 residues: CASSQGRFQQGTPTF. CDR3 sequence (DNA): TGCGCCAGCAGCCAAGGGAGGTTCCAACAGGGGACCCCGACCTTC.

The V call is TRBV4-1, the J call TRBJ1-1; maybe TRBD1 (6 bases). Germline assignment: CDR1 MGHRA and CDR2 YSYEKL. Trimming removed 4 bases at V and 3 bases at J, with 12 bases between. The CDR3 runs 14 residues. CDR3 in DNA: TGCGCCAGCAGCCTTACAGGGACCGACACTGAAGCTTTCTTT. Translation gives CASSLTGTDTEAFF.

V is TRBV7-2 and J is TRBJ1-1; 8 bases agree with TRBD1. Per the germline V gene, CDR1 is SGHTA and CDR2 is FQGNSA. The CDR3 sequence is 16 residues long. The V gene end was trimmed by 5 bases and the J gene end by 3 bases; junction bases not matched to a gene: 11. The CDR3 DNA reads as TGTGCCAGCAGCCTACCATCCGGGACAGGTCACACTGAAGCTTTCTTT. Encoded protein: CASSLPSGTGHTEAFF.

The chain links TRBV3-1 (or the pseudogene TRBV3-2) to TRBJ2-7; D not certain. This CDR3 has 14 amino acids. Trimming took 4 bases from V and 2 from J, leaving 12 bases between them. Germline V gene sequence: CDR1 LGHDT, CDR2 YNNKEL (reference sequence). The CDR3 is CASSRDLVAYEQYF. The CDR3 bases are TGTGCCAGCAGCCGCGACTTAGTCGCCTACGAGCAGTACTTC.

This clone was detected only a few times. This chain connects TRBV28 to TRBJ2-7; 7 nucleotides align to TRBD1. V lost 2 bases to trimming and J lost 0 bases; unmatched junction nucleotides: 4. Germline V gives CDR1 MDHEN, CDR2 SYDVKM. The CDR3 sequence is 15 residues long. In nucleotides, the CDR3 is TGTGCCAGCAGTTTAGAGGGGGCGACCTCCTACGAGCAGTACTTC. It specifies CASSLEGATSYEQYF.

V usage is TRBV28 and J usage is TRBJ2-7, with 9 bases that match TRBD1. Germline V gene lookup returns CDR1 MDHEN and CDR2 SYDVKM. With V trimmed by 6 bases and J by 2 bases, 8 bases remained unmatched. This CDR3 comprises 15 residues. CDR3 DNA sequence: TGTGCCAGCAGCGATCCCGGGACAGGGACCTACGAGCAGTACTTC. Translation gives CASSDPGTGTYEQYF.

This clone was counted a single time. CDR3 region: CASSELRGEKSPLHF. CDR3 DNA sequence: TGTGCCAGCAGCGAACTCAGGGGAGAGAAGTCACCCCTCCACTTT. The genes are TRBV28 and TRBJ1-6, with D perhaps matching TRBD1 (6 bases). The germline V and J ends were trimmed by 6 bases and 10 bases, with 19 bases remaining between them. From germline, CDR1 is MDHEN and CDR2 SYDVKM. This CDR3 comprises 15 residues.

V usage is TRBV28 and J usage is TRBJ1-6, with D perhaps TRBD1 (6 bases). CDR3 size: 15 residues. The V end lost 7 bases, the J end lost 7 bases, and 17 bases lay between the germline ends. CDR1 is MDHEN and CDR2 is SYDVKM in the germline V gene. The CDR3, as DNA: TGTGCCAGCAATATTCGGGGGGGCAGCAATTCACCCCTCCACTTT. It specifies CASNIRGGSNSPLHF. The entire variable domain, with the rest obtained from reference TRBV28 and TRBJ1-6, is as follows: DVKVTQSSRYLVKRTGEKVFLECVQDMDHENMFWYRQDPGLGLRLIYFSYDVKMKEKGDIPEGYSVSREKKERFSLILESASTNQTSMYLCASNIRGGSNSPLHFGNGTRLTVT.

This rearrangement joins TRBV28 to TRBJ2-5; D is undetermined. The CDR3 consists of 16 residues. Trimming stripped 3 bases from V and 5 bases from J, with 19 bases between. In germline, CDR1 is MDHEN, CDR2 SYDVKM. This CDR3 reads CASSFSLGIRRETQYF. The CDR3, as DNA: TGTGCCAGCAGTTTCTCTCTTGGCATCCGCAGGGAGACCCAGTACTTC.

The V gene is TRBV5-4, the J gene TRBJ2-7; TRBD2 matches 7 bases. In germline, CDR1 is SGHNT, CDR2 YYREEE (reference sequence). The CDR3 contains 13 residues. V lost 5 bases and J lost 3; bases outside the gene matches: 5. The CDR3 loop is CASRASGYYEQYF. DNA for the CDR3: TGTGCCAGCAGGGCTAGCGGATACTACGAGCAGTACTTC.

The chain uses TRBV5-1 and TRBJ1-2, with TRBD1 matching 7 bases. The ends lost 3 bases at V and 3 bases at J; junction bases unmatched: 8. Germline V lookup: CDR1 SGHRS, CDR2 YFSETQ. The CDR3 totals 15 residues. The CDR3 loop is CASSSLRDSDYGYTF. In DNA, the CDR3 is TGCGCCAGCAGCTCCCTCCGGGACAGTGACTATGGCTACACCTTC.

The chain is built from TRBV4-3 and TRBJ2-1; no definite D call. The CDR3 spans 19 residues. Trimming stripped 2 bases from V and 0 bases from J, with 20 bases between. The germline CDR1 and CDR2 sequences are LGHNA and YSLEER. The CDR3 DNA sequence: TGCGCCAGCAGCCAACTAGAAGGATTAGGAGAAGGCTCCTACAATGAGCAGTTCTTC. It encodes CASSQLEGLGEGSYNEQFF.

The chain has TRBV6-5 and TRBJ1-2; unclear D gene. From germline, CDR1 is MNHEY and CDR2 SVGAGI. This CDR3 spans 10 amino acids. This CDR3 is CAVGDYGYTF. In DNA form, the CDR3 reads TGTGCGGTGGGCGACTATGGCTACACCTTC.

CDR3 residues: CAITWERRTSTDTQYF. The CDR3 bases are TGTGCCATCACTTGGGAACGAAGGACTAGCACAGATACGCAGTATTTT. The V and J genes are TRBV28 and TRBJ2-3, with TRBD2 as a possible D gene (5 bases). Germline CDR1 and CDR2: MDHEN and SYDVKM. The CDR3 spans 16 residues. With 10 bases removed from V and 0 bases from J, the gap between germline ends came to 20 bases.

The rearrangement links TRBV9 to TRBJ2-3, with D perhaps matching TRBD1 (5 bases). This CDR3 spans 13 amino acids. Trimming took 8 bases from V and 5 from J, leaving 15 bases between them. The germline gives CDR1 SGDLS, CDR2 YYNGEE. CDR3 amino acids: CASSAGMIDTQYF. DNA of the CDR3: TGTGCCAGTTCGGCAGGGATGATAGATACGCAGTATTTT.

J is TRBJ1-4 and V is TRBV2; D perhaps matches TRBD1 (6 bases). V dropped 7 bases and J dropped 5 bases, with 14 bases sitting between them. Germline V lookup: CDR1 SNHLY, CDR2 FYNNEI. The CDR3 has 14 residues. CDR3 amino acids: CASTEWQGNEKLFF. As DNA, the CDR3 is TGTGCCAGCACCGAGTGGCAGGGGAATGAAAAACTGTTTTTT.

The chain employs TRBV3-1 (or the pseudogene TRBV3-2) and TRBJ2-5; D is ambiguous. The CDR3 is 15 amino acids. With 5 bases removed from V and 3 bases from J, the gap between germline ends came to 16 bases. Looked up from germline, CDR1 is LGHDT and CDR2 is YNNKEL (reference sequence). DNA for the CDR3: TGTGCCAGCAGCGCGACCCGGGTACTCGAAGAGACCCAGTACTTC. Amino acid sequence: CASSATRVLEETQYF.

The rearrangement uses TRBV2 and TRBJ1-2, with D maybe TRBD1 (6 bases). The germline V gene encodes CDR1 SNHLY and CDR2 FYNNEI. This CDR3 contains 13 residues. Trimming cost V 5 bases and J 6 bases, with 13 bases left between them. The CDR3: CASSLRDTHGYTF. The CDR3 nucleotides read TGTGCCAGCAGTCTCCGGGACACCCATGGCTACACCTTC.

This chain joins TRBV11-1 and TRBJ2-5; 8 nucleotides agree with TRBD2. This CDR3 has 14 residues. The V and J ends lost 4 bases and 4 bases, in that order; junction bases with no gene match: 5. The germline CDR1 and CDR2 sequences are SGHAT and FQDESV (reference sequence). The chain's CDR3 is CASSSAGGVETQYF. CDR3 sequence (DNA): TGTGCCAGCAGCTCCGCCGGGGGGGTAGAGACCCAGTACTTC. Variable domain in full (rest from reference TRBV11-1 and TRBJ2-5): EAEVAQSPRYKITEKSQAVAFWCDPISGHATLYWYRQILGQGPELLVQFQDESVVDDSQLPKDRFSAERLKGVDSTLKIQPAELGDSAMYLCASSSAGGVETQYFGPGTRLLVL.

V is TRBV6-1 and J is TRBJ1-5, with 8 bases identical to TRBD1. CDR1 is MNHNS, CDR2 SASEGT, per germline. Germline trimming cut 2 bases from V and 6 bases from J; bases unmatched to any gene: 6. CDR3 length: 15 amino acids. The CDR3 DNA reads TGTGCCAGCAGTGAACTTGACAGGGGTTTTCAGCCCCAGCATTTT. This encodes CASSELDRGFQPQHF.

The gene calls are TRBV6-2 or TRBV6-3 and TRBJ2-7; D uncertain. The CDR3 totals 12 residues. Germline V gene sequence: CDR1 MNHEY, CDR2 SVGEGT. V gave up 5 bases and J gave up 1 base, with 6 bases separating them. CDR3: CASSPHSYEQYF. The CDR3 region has the DNA TGTGCCAGCAGTCCCCATTCCTACGAGCAGTACTTC.

V usage is TRBV2 and J usage is TRBJ1-1; TRBD1 matches at 10 bases. J gave up 3 bases and V 7 bases, and 5 bases lay outside the gene matches. The CDR3 contains 14 residues. Germline V gives CDR1 SNHLY, CDR2 FYNNEI. CDR3 loop: CASIKDRGYTEAFF. The CDR3 nucleotides are TGTGCCAGCATTAAGGACAGGGGGTACACTGAAGCTTTCTTT.